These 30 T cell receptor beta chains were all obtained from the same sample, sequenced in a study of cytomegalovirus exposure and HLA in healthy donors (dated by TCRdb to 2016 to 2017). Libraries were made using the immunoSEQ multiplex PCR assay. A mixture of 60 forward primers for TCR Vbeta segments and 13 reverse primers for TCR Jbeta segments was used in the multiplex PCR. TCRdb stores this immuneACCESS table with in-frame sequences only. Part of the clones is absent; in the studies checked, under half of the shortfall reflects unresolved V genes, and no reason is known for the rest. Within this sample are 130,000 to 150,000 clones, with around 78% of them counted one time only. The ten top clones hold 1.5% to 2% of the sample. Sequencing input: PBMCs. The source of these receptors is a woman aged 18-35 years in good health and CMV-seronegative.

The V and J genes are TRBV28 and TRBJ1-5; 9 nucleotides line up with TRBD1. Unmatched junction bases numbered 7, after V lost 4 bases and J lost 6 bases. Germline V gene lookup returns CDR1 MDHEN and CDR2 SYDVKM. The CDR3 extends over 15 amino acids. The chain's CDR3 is CASSYPRDRVQPQHF. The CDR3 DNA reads TGTGCCAGCAGTTACCCCCGGGACAGGGTTCAGCCCCAGCATTTT.

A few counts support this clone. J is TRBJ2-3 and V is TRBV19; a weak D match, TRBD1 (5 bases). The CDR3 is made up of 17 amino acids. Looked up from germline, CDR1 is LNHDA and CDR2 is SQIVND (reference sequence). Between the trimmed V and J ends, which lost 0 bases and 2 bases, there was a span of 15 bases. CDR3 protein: CASSIDMGQTFTDTQYF. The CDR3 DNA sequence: TGTGCCAGTAGTATAGATATGGGGCAGACTTTCACAGATACGCAGTATTTT. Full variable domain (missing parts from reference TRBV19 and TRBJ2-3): DGGITQSPKYLFRKEGQNVTLSCEQNLNHDAMYWYRQDPGQGLRLIYYSQIVNDFQKGDIAEGYSVSREKKESFPLTVTSAQKNPTAFYLCASSIDMGQTFTDTQYFGPGTRLTVL.

The DNA of the CDR3 is TGTGCCAGCAGCCCCATTAGCGGGGGGACAGATACGCAGTATTTT. It specifies CASSPISGGTDTQYF. V gene TRBV7-2 combines with J gene TRBJ2-3, with 10 bases lining up with TRBD2. The V segment lost 5 bases and the J segment 3 bases; nucleotides outside the gene matches: 5. The CDR3 has 15 amino acids. Germline V gene sequence: CDR1 SGHTA, CDR2 FQGNSA. Together with reference TRBV7-2 and TRBJ2-3, the CDR3 gives the full variable domain: GAGVSQSPSNKVTEKGKDVELRCDPISGHTALYWYRQSLGQGLEFLIYFQGNSAPDKSGLPSDRFSAERTGGSVSTLTIQRTQQEDSAVYLCASSPISGGTDTQYFGPGTRLTVL.

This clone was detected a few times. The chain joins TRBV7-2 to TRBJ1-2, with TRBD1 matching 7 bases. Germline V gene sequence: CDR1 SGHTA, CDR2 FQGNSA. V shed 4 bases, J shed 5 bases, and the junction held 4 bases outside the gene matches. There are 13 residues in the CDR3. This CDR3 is CASSSGGHYGYTF. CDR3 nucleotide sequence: TGTGCCAGCAGCTCAGGGGGGCATTATGGCTACACCTTC.

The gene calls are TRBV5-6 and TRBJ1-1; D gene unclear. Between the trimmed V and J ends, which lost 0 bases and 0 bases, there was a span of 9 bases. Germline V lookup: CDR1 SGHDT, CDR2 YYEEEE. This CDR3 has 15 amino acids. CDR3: CASSLGQTMNTEAFF. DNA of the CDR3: TGTGCCAGCAGCTTGGGACAAACGATGAACACTGAAGCTTTCTTT. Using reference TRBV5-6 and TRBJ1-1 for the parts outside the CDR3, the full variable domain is DAGVTQSPTHLIKTRGQQVTLRCSPKSGHDTVSWYQQALGQGPQFIFQYYEEEERQRGNFPDRFSGHQFPNYSSELNVNALLLGDSALYLCASSLGQTMNTEAFFGQGTRLTVV.

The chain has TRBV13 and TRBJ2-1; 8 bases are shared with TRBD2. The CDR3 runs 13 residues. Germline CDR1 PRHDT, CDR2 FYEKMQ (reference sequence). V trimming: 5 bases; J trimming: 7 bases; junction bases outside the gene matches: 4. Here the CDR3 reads CASSPLAGNEQFF. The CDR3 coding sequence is TGTGCCAGCAGCCCCTTAGCGGGGAATGAGCAGTTCTTC.

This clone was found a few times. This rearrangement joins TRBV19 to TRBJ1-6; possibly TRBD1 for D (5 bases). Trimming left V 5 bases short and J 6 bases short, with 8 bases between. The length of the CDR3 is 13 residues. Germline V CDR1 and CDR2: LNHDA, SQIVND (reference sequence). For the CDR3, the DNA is TGTGCCAGTAGTTGGGGGGGTAATTCACCCCTCCACTTT. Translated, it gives CASSWGGNSPLHF.

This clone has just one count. DNA of the CDR3: TGTGCCACCAGGGGTAGCGGGCAAAATGAGCAGTTCTTC. It codes for CATRGSGQNEQFF. The chain joins TRBV15 to TRBJ2-1, with 7 bases fitting TRBD2. V shed 6 bases and J 7 bases; nucleotides not matched to a gene: 6. The CDR3 has 13 amino acids. Germline CDR1 and CDR2: LNHNV and YYDKDF (reference sequence).

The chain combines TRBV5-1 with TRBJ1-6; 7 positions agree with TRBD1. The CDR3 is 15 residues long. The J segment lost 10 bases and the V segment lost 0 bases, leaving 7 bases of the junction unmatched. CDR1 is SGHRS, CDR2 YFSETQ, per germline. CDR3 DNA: TGCGCCAGCAGCTTGGGGGGTCAGGGGGGATCACCCCTCCACTTT. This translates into CASSLGGQGGSPLHF. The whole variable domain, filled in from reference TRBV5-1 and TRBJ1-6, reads KAGVTQTPRYLIKTRGQQVTLSCSPISGHRSVSWYQQTPGQGLQFLFEYFSETQRNKGNFPGRFSGRQFSNSRSEMNVSTLELGDSALYLCASSLGGQGGSPLHFGNGTRLTVT.

This chain's CDR3 is CASGVRAYGANVLTF. The CDR3, as DNA: TGTGCCAGCGGTGTACGCGCGTATGGGGCCAACGTCCTGACTTTC. The chain is built from TRBV6-1 and TRBJ2-6; no clear D gene. CDR1 is MNHNS, CDR2 SASEGT, per germline. The germline V and J ends were trimmed by 8 bases and 3 bases, with 14 bases remaining between them. The CDR3 spans 15 residues.

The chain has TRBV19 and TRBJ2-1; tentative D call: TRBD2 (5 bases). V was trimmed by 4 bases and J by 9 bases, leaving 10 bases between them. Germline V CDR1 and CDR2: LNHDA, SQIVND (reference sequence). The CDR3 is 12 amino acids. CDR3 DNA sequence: TGTGCCAGTAGTAGTTACGGGGTTGAGCAGTTCTTC. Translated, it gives CASSSYGVEQFF.

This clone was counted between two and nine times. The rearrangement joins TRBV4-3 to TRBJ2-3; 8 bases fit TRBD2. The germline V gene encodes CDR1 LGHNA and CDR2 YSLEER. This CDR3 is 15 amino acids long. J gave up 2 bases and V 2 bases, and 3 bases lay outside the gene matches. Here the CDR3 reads CASSQRTSHTDTQYF. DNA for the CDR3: TGCGCCAGCAGCCAAAGGACTAGCCACACAGATACGCAGTATTTT.

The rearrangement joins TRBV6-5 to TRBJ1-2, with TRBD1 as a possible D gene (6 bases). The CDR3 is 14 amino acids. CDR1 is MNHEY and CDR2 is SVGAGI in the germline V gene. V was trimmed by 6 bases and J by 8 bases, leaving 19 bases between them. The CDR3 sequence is CASSRTAVEYGYTF. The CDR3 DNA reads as TGTGCCAGCAGCCGGACAGCGGTGGAGTACGGCTACACCTTC.

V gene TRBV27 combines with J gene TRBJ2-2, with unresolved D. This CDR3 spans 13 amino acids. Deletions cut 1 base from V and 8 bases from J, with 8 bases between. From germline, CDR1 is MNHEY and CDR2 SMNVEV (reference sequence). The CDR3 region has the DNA TGTGCCAGCAGTTTATGGGCCGTAGGGGAGCTGTTTTTT. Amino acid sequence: CASSLWAVGELFF.

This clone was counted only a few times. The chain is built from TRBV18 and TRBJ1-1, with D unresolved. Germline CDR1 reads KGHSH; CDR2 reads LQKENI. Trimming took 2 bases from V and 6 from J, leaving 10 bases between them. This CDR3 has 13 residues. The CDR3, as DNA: TGTGCCAGCTCACCAGTTGAGTTTGCTGAAGCTTTCTTT. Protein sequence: CASSPVEFAEAFF.

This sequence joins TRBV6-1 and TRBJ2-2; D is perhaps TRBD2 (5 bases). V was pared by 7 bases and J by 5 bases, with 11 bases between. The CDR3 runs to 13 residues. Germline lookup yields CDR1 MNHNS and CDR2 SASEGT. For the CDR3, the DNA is TGTGCCAGCATCGGGGTTTCAACCGGGGAGCTGTTTTTT. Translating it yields CASIGVSTGELFF.

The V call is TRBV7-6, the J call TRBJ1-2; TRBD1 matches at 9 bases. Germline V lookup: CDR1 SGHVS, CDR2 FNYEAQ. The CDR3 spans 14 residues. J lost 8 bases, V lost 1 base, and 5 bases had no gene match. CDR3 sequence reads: CASSLGTGGAGYTF. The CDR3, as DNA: TGTGCCAGCAGCTTAGGTACAGGGGGCGCCGGCTACACCTTC.

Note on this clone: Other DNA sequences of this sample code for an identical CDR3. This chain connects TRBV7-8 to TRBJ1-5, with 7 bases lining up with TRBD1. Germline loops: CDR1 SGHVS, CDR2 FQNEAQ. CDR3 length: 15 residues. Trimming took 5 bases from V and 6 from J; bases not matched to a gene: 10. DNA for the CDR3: TGTGCCAGCAGCCCGACAGGGAAGCTAGTTCAGCCCCAGCATTTT. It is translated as CASSPTGKLVQPQHF.

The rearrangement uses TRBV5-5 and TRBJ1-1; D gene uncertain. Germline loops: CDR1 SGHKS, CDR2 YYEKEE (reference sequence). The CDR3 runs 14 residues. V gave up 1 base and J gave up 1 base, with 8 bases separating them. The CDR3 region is CASSLFRQNTEAFF. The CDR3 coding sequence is TGTGCCAGCAGCTTGTTTCGACAGAACACTGAAGCTTTCTTT.

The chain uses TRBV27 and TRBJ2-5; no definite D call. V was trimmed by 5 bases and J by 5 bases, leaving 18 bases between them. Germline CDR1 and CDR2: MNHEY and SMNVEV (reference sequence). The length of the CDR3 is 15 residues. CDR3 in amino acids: CASSPRRLGKETQYF. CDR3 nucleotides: TGTGCCAGCAGTCCCCGTCGTCTGGGCAAGGAGACCCAGTACTTC.

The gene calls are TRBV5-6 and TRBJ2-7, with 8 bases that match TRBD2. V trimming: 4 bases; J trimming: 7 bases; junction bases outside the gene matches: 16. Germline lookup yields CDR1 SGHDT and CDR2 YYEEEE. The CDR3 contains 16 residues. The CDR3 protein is CASSGGIRGSGGEQYF. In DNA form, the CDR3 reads TGTGCCAGCAGCGGCGGCATACGGGGCAGCGGGGGAGAGCAGTACTTC.

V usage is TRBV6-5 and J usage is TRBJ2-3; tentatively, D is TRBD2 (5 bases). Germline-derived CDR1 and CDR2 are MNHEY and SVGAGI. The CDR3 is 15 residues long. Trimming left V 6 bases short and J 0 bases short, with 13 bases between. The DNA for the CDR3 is TGTGCCAGCAGCCCCGGGGTGAGAAGCACAGATACGCAGTATTTT. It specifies CASSPGVRSTDTQYF.

CDR3 in DNA: TGTGCCAGCAGTCATTATGGGACTAGCGGGAGGATCGGGGAGCTGTTTTTT. Translation gives CASSHYGTSGRIGELFF. This chain joins TRBV27 and TRBJ2-2, with 15 bases aligning to TRBD2. Germline V gene lookup returns CDR1 MNHEY and CDR2 SMNVEV (reference sequence). The CDR3 spans 17 residues. The J segment lost 7 bases and the V segment lost 5 bases, leaving 8 bases of the junction unmatched.

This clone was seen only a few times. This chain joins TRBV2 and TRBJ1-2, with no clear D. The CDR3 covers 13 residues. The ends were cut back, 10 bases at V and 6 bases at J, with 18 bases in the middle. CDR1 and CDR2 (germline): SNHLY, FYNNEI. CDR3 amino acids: CAIRRGSSHGYTF. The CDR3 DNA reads TGTGCCATCCGGCGGGGTTCTTCGCATGGCTACACCTTC.

The CDR3 loop is CASRKDRIPDYGYTF. The CDR3 DNA reads as TGTGCCAGTAGAAAGGACAGAATCCCTGACTATGGCTACACCTTC. The V gene is TRBV19, the J gene TRBJ1-2; possible D gene TRBD1, 6 bases. This CDR3 is built from 15 residues. Trimming stripped 6 bases from V and 3 bases from J, with 17 bases between. Germline lookup yields CDR1 LNHDA and CDR2 SQIVND (reference sequence).

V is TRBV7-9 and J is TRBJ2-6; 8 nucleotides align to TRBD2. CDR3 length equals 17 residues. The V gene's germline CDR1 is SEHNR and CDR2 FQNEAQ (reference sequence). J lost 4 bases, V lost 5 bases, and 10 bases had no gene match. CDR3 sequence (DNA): TGTGCCAGCAGCAACGACAGGCGGGGGGAAGGGGCCAACGTCCTGACTTTC. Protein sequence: CASSNDRRGEGANVLTF.

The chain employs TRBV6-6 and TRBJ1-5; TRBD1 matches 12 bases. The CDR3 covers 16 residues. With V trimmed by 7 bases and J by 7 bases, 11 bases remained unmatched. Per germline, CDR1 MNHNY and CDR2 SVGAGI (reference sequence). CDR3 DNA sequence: TGTGCCAGCACCTTATCCGGGACAGGGGGCGACCAGCCCCAGCATTTT. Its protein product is CASTLSGTGGDQPQHF.

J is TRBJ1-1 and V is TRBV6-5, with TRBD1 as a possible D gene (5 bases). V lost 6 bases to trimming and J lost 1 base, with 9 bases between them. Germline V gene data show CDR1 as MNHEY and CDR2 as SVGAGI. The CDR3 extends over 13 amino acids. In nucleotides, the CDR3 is TGTGCCAGCAGATTAGACAGGAACACTGAAGCTTTCTTT. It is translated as CASRLDRNTEAFF.

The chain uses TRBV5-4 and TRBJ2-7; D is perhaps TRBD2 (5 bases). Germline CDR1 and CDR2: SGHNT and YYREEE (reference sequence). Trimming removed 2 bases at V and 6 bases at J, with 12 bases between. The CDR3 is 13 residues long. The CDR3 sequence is CASSFWASTEQYF. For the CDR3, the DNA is TGTGCCAGCAGCTTCTGGGCTAGCACCGAGCAGTACTTC. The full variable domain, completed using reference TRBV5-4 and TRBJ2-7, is ETGVTQSPTHLIKTRGQQVTLRCSSQSGHNTVSWYQQALGQGPQFIFQYYREEENGRGNFPPRFSGLQFPNYSSELNVNALELDDSALYLCASSFWASTEQYFGPGTRLTVT.

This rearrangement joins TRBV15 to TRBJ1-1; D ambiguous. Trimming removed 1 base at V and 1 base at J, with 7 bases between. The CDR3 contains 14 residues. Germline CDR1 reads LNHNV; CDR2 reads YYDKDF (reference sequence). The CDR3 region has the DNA TGTGCCACCAGCAGAGCGTTGGCGAACACTGAAGCTTTCTTT. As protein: CATSRALANTEAFF.